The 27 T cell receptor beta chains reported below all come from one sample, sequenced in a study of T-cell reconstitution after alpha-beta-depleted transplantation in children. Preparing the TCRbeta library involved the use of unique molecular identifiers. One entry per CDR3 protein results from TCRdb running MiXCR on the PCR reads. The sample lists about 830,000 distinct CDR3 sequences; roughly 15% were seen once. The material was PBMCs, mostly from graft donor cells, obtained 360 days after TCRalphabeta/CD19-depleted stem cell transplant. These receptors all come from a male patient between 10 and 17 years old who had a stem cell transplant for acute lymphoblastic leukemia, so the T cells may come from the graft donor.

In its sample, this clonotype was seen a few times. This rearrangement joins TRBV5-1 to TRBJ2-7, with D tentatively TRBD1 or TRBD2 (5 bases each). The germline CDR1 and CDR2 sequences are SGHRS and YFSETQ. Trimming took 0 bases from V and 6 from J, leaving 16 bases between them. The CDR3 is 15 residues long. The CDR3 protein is CASSLVGTLGSEQYF. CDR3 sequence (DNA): TGCGCCAGCAGCTTGGTCGGGACGCTAGGCTCCGAGCAGTACTTC.

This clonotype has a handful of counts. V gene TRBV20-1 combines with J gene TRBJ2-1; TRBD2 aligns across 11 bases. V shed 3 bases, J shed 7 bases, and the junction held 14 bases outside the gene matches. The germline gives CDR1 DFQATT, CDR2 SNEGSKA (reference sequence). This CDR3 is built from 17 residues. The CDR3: CSASLAFSGRAKNEQFF. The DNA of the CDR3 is TGCAGTGCTAGCCTGGCCTTTAGCGGGAGGGCCAAGAATGAGCAGTTCTTC.

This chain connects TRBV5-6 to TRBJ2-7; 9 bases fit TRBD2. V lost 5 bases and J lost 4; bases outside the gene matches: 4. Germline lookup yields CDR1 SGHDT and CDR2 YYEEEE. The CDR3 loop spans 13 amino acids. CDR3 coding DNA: TGTGCCAGCAGGCTAGCGGGAAGATACGAGCAGTACTTC. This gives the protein CASRLAGRYEQYF.

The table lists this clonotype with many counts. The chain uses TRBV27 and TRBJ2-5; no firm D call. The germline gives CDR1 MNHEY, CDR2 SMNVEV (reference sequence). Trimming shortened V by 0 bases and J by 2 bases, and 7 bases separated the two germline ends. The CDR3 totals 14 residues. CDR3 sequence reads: CASSLSWLQETQYF. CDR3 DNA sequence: TGTGCCAGCAGTTTATCGTGGTTACAAGAGACCCAGTACTTC.

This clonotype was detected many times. As DNA, the CDR3 is TGTGCCAGCACCCCCCAGGGACTAGGGTATGGCTACACCTTC. As protein: CASTPQGLGYGYTF. J is TRBJ1-2 and V is TRBV12-3 or TRBV12-4, with a weak D call TRBD1 (5 bases). The CDR3 spans 14 residues. V was pared by 7 bases and J by 5 bases, with 17 bases between.

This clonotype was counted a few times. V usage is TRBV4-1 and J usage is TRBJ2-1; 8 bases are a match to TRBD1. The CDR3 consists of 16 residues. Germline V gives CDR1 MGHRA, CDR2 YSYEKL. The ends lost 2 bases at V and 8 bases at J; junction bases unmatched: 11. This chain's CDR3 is CASSQNLVLQGDEQFF. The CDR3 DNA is TGCGCCAGCAGCCAAAATTTAGTATTACAGGGGGATGAGCAGTTCTTC.

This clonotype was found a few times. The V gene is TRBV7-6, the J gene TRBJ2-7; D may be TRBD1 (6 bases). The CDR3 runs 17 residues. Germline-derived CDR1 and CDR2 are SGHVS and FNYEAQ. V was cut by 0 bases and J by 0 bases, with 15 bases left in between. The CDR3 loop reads CASSLAPGHSSSYEQYF. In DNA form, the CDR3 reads TGTGCCAGCAGCTTAGCCCCGGGACACTCTAGCTCCTACGAGCAGTACTTC.

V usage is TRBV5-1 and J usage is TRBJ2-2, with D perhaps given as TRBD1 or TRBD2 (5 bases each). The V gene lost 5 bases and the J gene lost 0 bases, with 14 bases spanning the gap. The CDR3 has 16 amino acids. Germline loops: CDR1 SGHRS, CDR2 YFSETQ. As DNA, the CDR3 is TGCGCCAGCAGTTCTGGGACGCTCGCGAACACCGGGGAGCTGTTTTTT. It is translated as CASSSGTLANTGELFF.

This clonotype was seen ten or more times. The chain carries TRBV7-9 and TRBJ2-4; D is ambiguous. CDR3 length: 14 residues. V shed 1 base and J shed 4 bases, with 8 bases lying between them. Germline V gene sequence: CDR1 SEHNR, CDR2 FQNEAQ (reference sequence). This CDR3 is CASSLGGTKNIQYF. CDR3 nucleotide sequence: TGTGCCAGCAGCTTAGGCGGTACAAAAAACATTCAGTACTTC.

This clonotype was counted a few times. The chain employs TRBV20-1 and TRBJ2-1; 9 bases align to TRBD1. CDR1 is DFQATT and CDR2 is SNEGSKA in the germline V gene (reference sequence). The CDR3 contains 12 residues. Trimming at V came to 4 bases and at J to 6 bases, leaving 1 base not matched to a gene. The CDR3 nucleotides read TGCAGTGCTAAGGACAGGGGCAATGAGCAGTTCTTC. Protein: CSAKDRGNEQFF.

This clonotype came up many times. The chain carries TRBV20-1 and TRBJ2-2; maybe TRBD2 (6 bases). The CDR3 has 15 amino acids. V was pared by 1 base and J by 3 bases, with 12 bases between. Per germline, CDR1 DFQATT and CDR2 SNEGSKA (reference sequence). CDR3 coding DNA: TGCAGTGCTAGAGGCCTAGCGTTCGACACCGGGGAGCTGTTTTTT. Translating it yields CSARGLAFDTGELFF.

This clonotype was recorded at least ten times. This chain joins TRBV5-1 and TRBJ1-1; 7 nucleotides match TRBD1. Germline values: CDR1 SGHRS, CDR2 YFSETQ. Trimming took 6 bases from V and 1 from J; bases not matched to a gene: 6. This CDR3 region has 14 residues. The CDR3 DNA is TGCGCCAGCACCCTGGGACAGCCGAACACTGAAGCTTTCTTT. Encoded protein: CASTLGQPNTEAFF.

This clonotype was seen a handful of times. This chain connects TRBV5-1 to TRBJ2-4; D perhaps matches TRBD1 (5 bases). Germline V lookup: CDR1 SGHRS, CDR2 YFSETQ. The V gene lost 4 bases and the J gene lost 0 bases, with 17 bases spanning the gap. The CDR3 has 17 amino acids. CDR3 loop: CASSLNPTGLAKNIQYF. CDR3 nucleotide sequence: TGCGCCAGCAGCCTCAACCCTACAGGTCTAGCCAAAAACATTCAGTACTTC.

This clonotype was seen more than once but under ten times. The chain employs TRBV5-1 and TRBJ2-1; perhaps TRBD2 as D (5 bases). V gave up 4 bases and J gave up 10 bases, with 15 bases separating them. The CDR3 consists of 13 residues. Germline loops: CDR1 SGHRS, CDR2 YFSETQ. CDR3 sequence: CASSAYGVEEQFF. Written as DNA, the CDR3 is TGCGCCAGCAGCGCCTACGGGGTCGAGGAGCAGTTCTTC. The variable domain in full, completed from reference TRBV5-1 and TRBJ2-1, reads KAGVTQTPRYLIKTRGQQVTLSCSPISGHRSVSWYQQTPGQGLQFLFEYFSETQRNKGNFPGRFSGRQFSNSRSEMNVSTLELGDSALYLCASSAYGVEEQFFGPGTRLTVL.

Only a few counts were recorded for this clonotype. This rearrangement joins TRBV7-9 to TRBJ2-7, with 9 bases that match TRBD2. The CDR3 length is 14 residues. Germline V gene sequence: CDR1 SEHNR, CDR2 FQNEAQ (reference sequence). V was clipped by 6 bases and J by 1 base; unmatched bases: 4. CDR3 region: CASSSGRPSYEQYF. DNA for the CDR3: TGTGCCAGCAGTAGCGGGAGACCTTCCTACGAGCAGTACTTC.

CDR3 residues: CASSFLPFTGTGGPTTEAFF. The DNA of the CDR3 is TGTGCCAGCAGCTTCCTACCCTTTACCGGGACAGGGGGCCCCACCACTGAAGCTTTCTTT. J is TRBJ1-1 and V is TRBV7-3; 12 nucleotides match TRBD1. V lost 3 bases and J lost 4; bases outside the gene matches: 18. CDR1 is SGHTA and CDR2 is FQGTGA in the germline V gene. This CDR3 has 20 amino acids.

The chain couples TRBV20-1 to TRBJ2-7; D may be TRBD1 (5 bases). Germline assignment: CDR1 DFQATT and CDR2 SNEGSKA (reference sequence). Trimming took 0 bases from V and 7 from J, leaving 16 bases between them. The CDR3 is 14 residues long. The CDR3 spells CSARDGQGLGEQYF. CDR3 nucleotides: TGCAGTGCTAGAGATGGCCAGGGATTGGGGGAGCAGTACTTC.

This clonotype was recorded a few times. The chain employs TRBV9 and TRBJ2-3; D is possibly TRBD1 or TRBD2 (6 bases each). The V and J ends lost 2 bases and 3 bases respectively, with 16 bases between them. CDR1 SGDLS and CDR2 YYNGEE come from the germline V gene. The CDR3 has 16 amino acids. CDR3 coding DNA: TGTGCCAGCAGCGTGAAGGGGGGAGTTGGAACAGATACGCAGTATTTT. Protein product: CASSVKGGVGTDTQYF.

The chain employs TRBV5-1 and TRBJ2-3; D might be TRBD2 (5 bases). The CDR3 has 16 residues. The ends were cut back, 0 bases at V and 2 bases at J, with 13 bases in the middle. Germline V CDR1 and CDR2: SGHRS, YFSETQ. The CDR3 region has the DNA TGCGCCAGCAGCTTGGAAGTGGGAGCGTACACAGATACGCAGTATTTT. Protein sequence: CASSLEVGAYTDTQYF. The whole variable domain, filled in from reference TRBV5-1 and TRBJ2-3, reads KAGVTQTPRYLIKTRGQQVTLSCSPISGHRSVSWYQQTPGQGLQFLFEYFSETQRNKGNFPGRFSGRQFSNSRSEMNVSTLELGDSALYLCASSLEVGAYTDTQYFGPGTRLTVL.

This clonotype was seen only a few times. The CDR3 coding sequence is TGCGCCAGCACCCCTTACGGGACAGGGCCGGGTGAGCAGTTCTTC. It translates to CASTPYGTGPGEQFF. This sequence joins TRBV5-1 and TRBJ2-1, with 9 bases aligning to TRBD1. Per germline, CDR1 SGHRS and CDR2 YFSETQ. V shed 6 bases and J 9 bases; nucleotides not matched to a gene: 13. CDR3 size: 15 residues.

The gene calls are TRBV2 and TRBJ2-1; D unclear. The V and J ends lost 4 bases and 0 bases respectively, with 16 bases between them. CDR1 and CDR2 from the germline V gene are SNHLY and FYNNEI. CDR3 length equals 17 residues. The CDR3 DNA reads TGTGCCAGCAGTGGACAACCTTTGGCGGTCTCCTACAATGAGCAGTTCTTC. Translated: CASSGQPLAVSYNEQFF.

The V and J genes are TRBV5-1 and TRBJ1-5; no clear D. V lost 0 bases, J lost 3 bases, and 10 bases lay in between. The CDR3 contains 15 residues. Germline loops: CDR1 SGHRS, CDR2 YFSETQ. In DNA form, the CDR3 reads TGCGCCAGCAGCTTGGGCTCAGCCGACAATCAGCCCCAGCATTTT. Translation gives CASSLGSADNQPQHF.

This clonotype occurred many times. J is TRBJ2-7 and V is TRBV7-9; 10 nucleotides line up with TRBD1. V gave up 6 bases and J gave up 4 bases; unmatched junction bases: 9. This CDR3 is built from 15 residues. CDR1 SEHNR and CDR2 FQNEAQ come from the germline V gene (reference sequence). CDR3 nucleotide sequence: TGTGCCAGCAGTTTCCGGGACAGGGGAAAATACGAGCAGTACTTC. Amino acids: CASSFRDRGKYEQYF.

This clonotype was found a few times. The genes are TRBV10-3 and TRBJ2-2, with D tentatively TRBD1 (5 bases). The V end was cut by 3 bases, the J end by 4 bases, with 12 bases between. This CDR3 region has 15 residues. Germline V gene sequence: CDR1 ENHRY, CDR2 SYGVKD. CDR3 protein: CAISEETGRTGELFF. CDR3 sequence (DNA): TGTGCCATCAGTGAAGAAACAGGACGCACCGGGGAGCTGTTTTTT.

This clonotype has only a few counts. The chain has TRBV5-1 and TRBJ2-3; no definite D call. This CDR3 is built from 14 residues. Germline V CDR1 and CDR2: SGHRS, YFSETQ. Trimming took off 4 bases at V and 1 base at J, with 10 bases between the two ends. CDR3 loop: CASSPSSGTDTQYF. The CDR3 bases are TGCGCCAGCAGCCCGAGTTCTGGCACAGATACGCAGTATTTT.

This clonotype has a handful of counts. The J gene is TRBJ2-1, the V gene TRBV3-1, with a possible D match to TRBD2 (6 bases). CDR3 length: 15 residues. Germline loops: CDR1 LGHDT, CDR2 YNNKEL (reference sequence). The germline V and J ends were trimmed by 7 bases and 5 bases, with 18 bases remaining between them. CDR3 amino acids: CASNRAGLKNNEQFF. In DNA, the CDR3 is TGTGCCAGCAACCGGGCGGGACTCAAGAACAATGAGCAGTTCTTC.

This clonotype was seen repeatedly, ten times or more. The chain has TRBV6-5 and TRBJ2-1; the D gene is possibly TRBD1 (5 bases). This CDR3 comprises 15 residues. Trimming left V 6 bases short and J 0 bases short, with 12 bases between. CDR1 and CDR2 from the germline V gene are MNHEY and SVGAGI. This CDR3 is CASSPNRNSYNEQFF. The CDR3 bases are TGTGCCAGCAGCCCGAACAGGAACTCCTACAATGAGCAGTTCTTC.